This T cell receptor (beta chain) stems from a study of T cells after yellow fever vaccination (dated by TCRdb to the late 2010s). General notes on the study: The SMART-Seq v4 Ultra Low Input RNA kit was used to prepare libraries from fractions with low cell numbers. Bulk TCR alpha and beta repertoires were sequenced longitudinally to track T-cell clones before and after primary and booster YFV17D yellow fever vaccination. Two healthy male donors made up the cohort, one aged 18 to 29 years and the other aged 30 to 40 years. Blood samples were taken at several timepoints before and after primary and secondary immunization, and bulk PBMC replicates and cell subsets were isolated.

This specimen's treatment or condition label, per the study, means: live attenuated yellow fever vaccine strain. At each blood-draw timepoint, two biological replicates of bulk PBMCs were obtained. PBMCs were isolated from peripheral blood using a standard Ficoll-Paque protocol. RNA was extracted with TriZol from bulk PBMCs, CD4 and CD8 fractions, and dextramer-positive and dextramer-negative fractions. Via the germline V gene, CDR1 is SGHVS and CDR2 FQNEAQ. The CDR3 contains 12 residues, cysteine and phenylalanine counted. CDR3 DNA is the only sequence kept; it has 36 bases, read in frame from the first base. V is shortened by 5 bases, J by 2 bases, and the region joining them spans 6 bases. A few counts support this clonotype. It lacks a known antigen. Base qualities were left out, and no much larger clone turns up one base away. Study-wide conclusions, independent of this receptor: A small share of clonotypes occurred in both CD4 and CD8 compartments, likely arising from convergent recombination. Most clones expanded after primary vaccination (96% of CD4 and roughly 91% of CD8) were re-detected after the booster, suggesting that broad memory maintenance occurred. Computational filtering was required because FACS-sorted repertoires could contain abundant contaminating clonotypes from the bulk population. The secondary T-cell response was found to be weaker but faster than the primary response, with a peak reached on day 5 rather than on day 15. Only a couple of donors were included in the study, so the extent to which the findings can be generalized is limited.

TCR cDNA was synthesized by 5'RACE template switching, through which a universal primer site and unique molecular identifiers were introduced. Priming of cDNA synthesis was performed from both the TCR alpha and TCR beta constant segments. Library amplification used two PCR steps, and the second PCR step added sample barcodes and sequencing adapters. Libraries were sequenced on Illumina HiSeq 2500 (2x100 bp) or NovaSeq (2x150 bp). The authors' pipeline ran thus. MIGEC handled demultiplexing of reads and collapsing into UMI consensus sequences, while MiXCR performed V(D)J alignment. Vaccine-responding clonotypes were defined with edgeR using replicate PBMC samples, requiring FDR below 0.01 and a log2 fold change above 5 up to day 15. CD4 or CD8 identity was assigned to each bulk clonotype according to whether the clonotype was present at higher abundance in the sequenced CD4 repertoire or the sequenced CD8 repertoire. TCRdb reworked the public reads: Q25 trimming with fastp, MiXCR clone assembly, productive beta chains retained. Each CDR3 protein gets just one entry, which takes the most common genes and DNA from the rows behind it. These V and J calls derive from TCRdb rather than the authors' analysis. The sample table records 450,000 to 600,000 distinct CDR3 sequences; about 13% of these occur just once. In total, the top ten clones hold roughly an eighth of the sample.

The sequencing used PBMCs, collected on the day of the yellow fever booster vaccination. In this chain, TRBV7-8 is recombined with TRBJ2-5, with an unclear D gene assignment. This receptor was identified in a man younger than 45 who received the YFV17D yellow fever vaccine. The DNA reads TGTGCCAGCAGCCAGGCACAAGAGACCCAGTACTTC. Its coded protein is CASSQAQETQYF.